The sequence of this TCR beta chain was determined in a study of patients and donors after allogeneic stem cell transplantation. From the RT-PCR reads, TCRdb called clonotypes with MiXCR, one entry per CDR3 protein. The sample includes roughly 200,000 distinct CDR3 sequences, around 41% of them seen just once. The germline V gene encodes CDR1 DFQATT and CDR2 SNEGSKA (reference sequence). CDR3 size: 12 residues. The ends were cut back, 7 bases at V and 4 bases at J, with 11 bases in the middle. This clonotype was detected a few times. The receptor was derived from a human donor who was either an allogeneic HSCT recipient or a stem cell or donor lymphocyte infusion donor (not recorded which). It is not recorded whose cells these are; they may come from a transplant donor. The rearrangement joins TRBV20-1 to TRBJ1-5; D is unclear. Sequenced input: blood, either unsorted or a sorted T cell fraction (not recorded which). CDR3 sequence (DNA): TGCAGTGTTAGGGAAGGAAATCAGCCCCAGCATTTT. Translation gives CSVREGNQPQHF.